This entry lists 12 T cell receptor beta chains sequenced from one sample in a study of T cell clones after liver transplantation. Using immunoSEQ multiplex PCR, the repertoire was profiled, and TCRdb retains in-frame clones only, with some absent. The sample includes 93,000 or so clones, about 88% of them seen just once. The material sequenced was CD4+ T cells from blood, taken around 49 months after liver transplant. These receptors all stem from a human patient who received a liver transplant. Some T cells may possibly be graft donor cells.

The genes are TRBV10-3 and TRBJ2-2; 8 bases are shared with TRBD1. V was pared by 3 bases and J by 4 bases, with 7 bases of the junction left unmatched. The CDR3 has 16 amino acids. Germline CDR1 is ENHRY and CDR2 is SYGVKD. This CDR3 is CAISDSGQGRTGELFF. The CDR3 coding sequence is TGTGCCATCAGTGACTCCGGACAGGGACGCACCGGGGAGCTGTTTTTT.

The sample holds one count of this clone. This chain connects TRBV28 to TRBJ2-1, with D perhaps matching TRBD1 or TRBD2 (5 bases each). V gave up 5 bases and J gave up 15 bases, with 20 bases separating them. Looked up from germline, CDR1 is MDHEN and CDR2 is SYDVKM. This CDR3 has 13 residues. CDR3 DNA sequence: TGTGCCAGCAGTACCGCCGGGACCAAATTGCGGTTCTTC. Translation: CASSTAGTKLRFF. Based on the CDR3 plus reference TRBV28 and TRBJ2-1, the full variable domain is DVKVTQSSRYLVKRTGEKVFLECVQDMDHENMFWYRQDPGLGLRLIYFSYDVKMKEKGDIPEGYSVSREKKERFSLILESASTNQTSMYLCASSTAGTKLRFFGPGTRLTVL.

The V call is TRBV27, the J call TRBJ1-4, with unresolved D. V gave up 3 bases and J gave up 4 bases, with 9 bases separating them. The CDR3 is 14 residues long. Germline assignment: CDR1 MNHEY and CDR2 SMNVEV (reference sequence). CDR3 protein: CASSFRNSNEKLFF. CDR3 DNA sequence: TGTGCCAGCAGTTTCCGGAATAGTAATGAAAAACTGTTTTTT.

V gene TRBV7-9 combines with J gene TRBJ2-1; 7 bases fit TRBD2. Germline V gene lookup returns CDR1 SEHNR and CDR2 FQNEAQ (reference sequence). After removal of 5 bases from V and 3 bases from J, the junction contained 4 bases not matched to a gene. The CDR3 spans 14 residues. The CDR3 reads CASSPWGGYNEQFF. CDR3 bases: TGTGCCAGCAGCCCCTGGGGGGGCTACAATGAGCAGTTCTTC.

Only one count was recorded for this clone. The J gene is TRBJ1-1, the V gene TRBV16; 7 nucleotides align to TRBD1. After removal of 4 bases from V and 1 base from J, the junction contained 6 bases not matched to a gene. In germline, CDR1 is KGHSY, CDR2 FQNENV. The CDR3 has 15 residues. The CDR3 sequence: CASSPRQGSNTEAFF. Here the CDR3 DNA reads TGTGCCAGCAGCCCGCGACAGGGATCGAACACTGAAGCTTTCTTT.

This chain uses TRBV19 with TRBJ2-1, with 13 bases lining up with TRBD2. Germline values: CDR1 LNHDA, CDR2 SQIVND (reference sequence). Unmatched junction bases numbered 12, after V lost 3 bases and J lost 7 bases. CDR3 length equals 18 residues. The CDR3 protein is CASSIGELAGGRGNEQFF. The CDR3 DNA reads TGTGCCAGTAGTATTGGGGAACTAGCGGGAGGGCGGGGGAATGAGCAGTTCTTC.

The rearrangement joins TRBV7-9 to TRBJ2-7, with unresolved D. Trimming took 5 bases from V and 9 from J, leaving 20 bases between them. The CDR3 is made up of 14 amino acids. CDR1 and CDR2 (germline): SEHNR, FQNEAQ (reference sequence). The CDR3 reads CASSHHDRLLGQYF. The CDR3 DNA reads TGTGCCAGCAGCCACCACGATCGCCTTTTAGGGCAGTACTTC. Full variable domain (remainder filled in from reference TRBV7-9 and TRBJ2-7): DTGVSQNPRHKITKRGQNVTFRCDPISEHNRLYWYRQTLGQGPEFLTYFQNEAQLEKSRLLSDRFSAERPKGSFSTLEIQRTEQGDSAMYLCASSHHDRLLGQYFGPGTRLTVT.

The rearrangement joins TRBV7-2 to TRBJ2-3; D is perhaps TRBD1 (5 bases). Germline loops: CDR1 SGHTA, CDR2 FQGNSA. V was shortened by 1 base and J by 3 bases, with 8 bases between the two germline ends. The CDR3 runs to 14 residues. The CDR3 is CASSLDQGTDTQYF. The CDR3 bases are TGTGCCAGCAGCTTAGACCAGGGAACAGATACGCAGTATTTT. Together with reference TRBV7-2 and TRBJ2-3, the CDR3 gives the full variable domain: GAGVSQSPSNKVTEKGKDVELRCDPISGHTALYWYRQSLGQGLEFLIYFQGNSAPDKSGLPSDRFSAERTGGSVSTLTIQRTQQEDSAVYLCASSLDQGTDTQYFGPGTRLTVL.

This chain uses TRBV20-1 with TRBJ1-1; no clear D. V lost 6 bases and J lost 4, with 9 bases in between. The CDR3 loop spans 11 amino acids. CDR1 is DFQATT and CDR2 is SNEGSKA in the germline V gene (reference sequence). In DNA, the CDR3 is TGCAGTGCGCCCCGAGCCACTGAAGCTTTCTTT. Its protein is CSAPRATEAFF.

The chain uses TRBV29-1 and TRBJ2-7, with unresolved D. V dropped 4 bases and J dropped 1 base, with 5 bases sitting between them. Germline assignment: CDR1 SQVTM and CDR2 ANQGSEA. This CDR3 has 11 amino acids. The CDR3, as DNA: TGCAGCGTTGGGAGATCCTACGAGCAGTACTTC. Protein sequence: CSVGRSYEQYF.

The rearrangement joins TRBV6-4 to TRBJ2-1, with D possibly being TRBD1 (5 bases). V lost 2 bases and J 0 bases, leaving 8 bases between the germline ends. CDR3 size: 15 residues. Germline loops: CDR1 MRHNA, CDR2 SNTAGT. DNA for the CDR3: TGTGCCAGCAGTGACCGACAGAGCTCCTACAATGAGCAGTTCTTC. This encodes CASSDRQSSYNEQFF.

The chain uses TRBV7-2 and TRBJ2-3; D is unresolved. The CDR3 sequence is 14 residues long. CDR1 and CDR2 (germline): SGHTA, FQGNSA. The V end lost 5 bases, the J end lost 1 base, and 10 bases lay between the germline ends. The CDR3 nucleotides are TGTGCCAGCAGCCTGGCTCTCGGCACAGATACGCAGTATTTT. Translation: CASSLALGTDTQYF.